Listed below are T cell receptor beta chains from one sample, sequenced in a study of T-cell memory formation after mild COVID-19. TCRdb re-derived calls from the 5' RACE reads in MiXCR, one entry per CDR3 protein. The sample carries about 470,000 distinct CDR3 sequences, around 25% recorded once. The specimen was PBMCs or a T cell subset sorted from them (not recorded which). The receptors originated from an adult woman who had mild COVID-19 (a few samples of this study predate the infection). Cell type and time point are not known. Each CDR3 is given with its conserved first and last residue. The order of the fields is V gene, D gene, clone size, J gene, CDR3 DNA, CDR3 protein. D genes are given only for firm matches. Not all rows give a size; the values are once, few, many and, for expanded clones, a class.

v_gene: TRBV7-7
d_gene: NA
abundance: many
j_gene: TRBJ2-2
CDR3nt: TGTGCTAGCAGCTCTCGCTTGGGGCAGTCCGGGGAGCTGTTTTTT
CDR3aa: CASSSRLGQSGELFF

v_gene: TRBV5-1
d_gene: NA
abundance: many
j_gene: TRBJ2-2
CDR3nt: TGCGCCAGCAGCTTGGTGGGCACCGGGGAGCTGTTTTTT
CDR3aa: CASSLVGTGELFF

v_gene: TRBV5-1
d_gene: NA
abundance: NA
j_gene: TRBJ1-2
CDR3nt: TGCGCCAGCAGCGATTACTTGGGTCTCGCTTTC
CDR3aa: CASSDYLGLAF

v_gene: TRBV28
d_gene: NA
abundance: few
j_gene: TRBJ2-3
CDR3nt: TGTGCCAGCTTTTACCAAAACCCCACAGATACGCAGTATTTT
CDR3aa: CASFYQNPTDTQYF

v_gene: TRBV12-3/TRBV12-4
d_gene: NA
abundance: few
j_gene: TRBJ2-5
CDR3nt: TGTGCCAGCAGTTTAACGATGGGGAGAGAGACCCAGTACTTC
CDR3aa: CASSLTMGRETQYF

v_gene: TRBV27
d_gene: TRBD2
abundance: few
j_gene: TRBJ2-1
CDR3nt: TGTGCCAGCAGTTTATGGGGGACTAGCGGGAGCGATGAGCAGTTCTTC
CDR3aa: CASSLWGTSGSDEQFF

v_gene: TRBV6-5
d_gene: NA
abundance: NA
j_gene: TRBJ1-5
CDR3nt: TGTGCCAGGGGGCAATACAGGGTAGGCAGCAATCAGCCCCAGCATTTT
CDR3aa: CARGQYRVGSNQPQHF

v_gene: TRBV4-1
d_gene: NA
abundance: few
j_gene: TRBJ1-1
CDR3nt: TGCGCCAGCAGCCTCCGGCCGCCAGGGACCGGGAAGCCTGAAGCTTTCTTT
CDR3aa: CASSLRPPGTGKPEAFF

v_gene: TRBV3-1
d_gene: NA
abundance: few
j_gene: TRBJ1-2
CDR3nt: TGTGCCAGCAGCCATCGCCCCAAATACGGGAACTATGGCTACACCTTC
CDR3aa: CASSHRPKYGNYGYTF

v_gene: TRBV5-1
d_gene: NA
abundance: few
j_gene: TRBJ2-7
CDR3nt: TGCGCCAGCAGCCCCGGGACAAGTGGAGGTCTCTCCTACATAGGGCAGTACTTC
CDR3aa: CASSPGTSGGLSYIGQYF

v_gene: TRBV12-3/TRBV12-4
d_gene: TRBD2
abundance: NA
j_gene: TRBJ2-5
CDR3nt: TGTGCCAGCAGTTCAACGGGACTAGCGGGGGAAGAGACCCAGTACTTC
CDR3aa: CASSSTGLAGEETQYF

v_gene: TRBV7-9
d_gene: NA
abundance: few
j_gene: TRBJ2-1
CDR3nt: TGTGCCAGCAGCTTAGGTACCGCGACCGACTCCTACAATGAGCAGTTCTTC
CDR3aa: CASSLGTATDSYNEQFF

v_gene: TRBV12-5
d_gene: TRBD1
abundance: NA
j_gene: TRBJ2-6
CDR3nt: TGTGCTAGTGGTTTGGCAAGACTAGGACAGGGAGTATCAGGGGCCAACGTCCTGACTTTC
CDR3aa: CASGLARLGQGVSGANVLTF